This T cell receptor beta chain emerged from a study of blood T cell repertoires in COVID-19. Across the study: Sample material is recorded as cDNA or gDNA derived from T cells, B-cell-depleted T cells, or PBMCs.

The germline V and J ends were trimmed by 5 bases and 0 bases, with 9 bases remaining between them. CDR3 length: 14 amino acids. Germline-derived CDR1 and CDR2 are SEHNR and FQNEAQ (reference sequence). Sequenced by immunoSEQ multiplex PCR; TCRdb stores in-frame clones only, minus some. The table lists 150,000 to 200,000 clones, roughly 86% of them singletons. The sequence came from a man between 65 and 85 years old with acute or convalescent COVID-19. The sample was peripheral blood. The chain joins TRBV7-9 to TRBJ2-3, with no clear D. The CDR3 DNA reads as TGTGCCAGCAGCCCCCGGCGGAGCACAGATACGCAGTATTTT. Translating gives CASSPRRSTDTQYF.